This note documents a single T cell receptor beta chain sequence. Its antigen is still unknown. The source of the sample is a study of T cell repertoires in cytomegalovirus infection. General study points: Carriers of CMV and the relevant HLA type were discriminated by public TCR beta frequency.

Germline values: CDR1 SGHAT, CDR2 FQDESV (reference sequence). The CDR3 is made up of 13 amino acids. Trimming took 3 bases from V and 1 from J, leaving 6 bases between them. Each CDR3 protein is one row after TCRdb ran MiXCR on the reads. This sample carries 680,000 or so distinct CDR3 sequences, 35% of them seen once, and the ten largest clones take under 3%. Sequencing input: PBMCs. The source is a human donor in good health (CMV status not recorded). Some clones in this sample may be carry-over from other donors' samples. The V and J genes are TRBV11-1 and TRBJ1-1, with D hard to call. CDR3: CASSFMRNTEAFF. In DNA form, the CDR3 reads TGTGCCAGCAGCTTCATGAGGAACACTGAAGCTTTCTTT. The full variable domain, rest sourced from reference TRBV11-1 and TRBJ1-1, is EAEVAQSPRYKITEKSQAVAFWCDPISGHATLYWYRQILGQGPELLVQFQDESVVDDSQLPKDRFSAERLKGVDSTLKIQPAELGDSAMYLCASSFMRNTEAFFGQGTRLTVV.